This TCR beta chain was sequenced during a study of T cells in Graves' hyperthyroidism and ophthalmopathy. General observations from the study: Using 13 V-J features, a model discriminated ophthalmopathy from stable hyperthyroidism.

This clonotype was recorded many times. Its antigen remains unidentified. Amplified regions were TCR beta CDR3 sequences from RNA transcripts. The HTBI primer set was used in a first-round RT-PCR of the TCR CDR3. TCRdb redid the calling of the multiplex PCR reads with MiXCR, one entry per CDR3 protein. The table includes about 610,000 distinct CDR3 sequences, about 15% detected once. PBMCs were sourced from around 10 ml fresh peripheral blood. The V gene lost 8 bases and the J gene lost 5 bases, with 12 bases spanning the gap. This CDR3 spans 13 amino acids. Germline V gene data show CDR1 as MDHEN and CDR2 as SYDVKM.

The V gene is TRBV28, the J gene TRBJ2-2; possible D gene TRBD1, 6 bases. The sequenced material came from blood. The clonotype was recovered from a woman aged 40 to 50 with Graves' ophthalmopathy. The CDR3 loop is CASVGTLTGELFF. In nucleotides, the CDR3 is TGTGCCAGCGTCGGGACACTGACCGGGGAGCTGTTTTTT.